These T cell receptor beta chains were read from a single sample in a study of blood T cell repertoires in COVID-19. Measured with immunoSEQ multiplex PCR; TCRdb has only the in-frame clones, and not every one. The data hold 200,000 to 300,000 clones, with about 87% observed a single time. Sequencing was carried out using peripheral blood. These receptors were taken from a middle-aged woman who had recovered from COVID-19. The CDR3 runs from the conserved cysteine through the conserved F or W. The order of the fields is D gene, clone size, V gene, CDR3 length, J gene, CDR3 DNA, CDR3 protein. D genes are given only for firm matches. Size tells how often a clone was seen (once, few, many) or the class of an expanded clone, and some rows leave it out.

d_call: TRBD1
clone_size: -
v_call: TRBV28
cdr3_length: 14
j_call: TRBJ2-7
cdr3_nt: TGTGCCAGCAGCCGACAGGGGGTAGCCTACGAGCAGTACTTC
cdr3_aa: CASSRQGVAYEQYF

d_call: TRBD2
clone_size: -
v_call: TRBV7-2
cdr3_length: 16
j_call: TRBJ2-1
cdr3_nt: TGTGCCAGCAGCCTAGAAAGCGGGGGACCTTTTCGGGAGCAGTTCTTC
cdr3_aa: CASSLESGGPFREQFF

d_call: TRBD1
clone_size: once
v_call: TRBV6-5
cdr3_length: 15
j_call: TRBJ2-1
cdr3_nt: TGTGCCAGCAGGGGGACAGTGACCTCCTACAATGAGCAGTTCTTC
cdr3_aa: CASRGTVTSYNEQFF

d_call: TRBD1
clone_size: -
v_call: TRBV7-2
cdr3_length: 13
j_call: TRBJ1-2
cdr3_nt: TGTGCCAGCAGCGGACAGGGGGGTTATGGCTACACCTTC
cdr3_aa: CASSGQGGYGYTF

d_call: -
clone_size: -
v_call: TRBV30
cdr3_length: 13
j_call: TRBJ1-5
cdr3_nt: TGTGCCTGGAGTTCCGGTGTTTTTCAGCCCCAGCATTTT
cdr3_aa: CAWSSGVFQPQHF

d_call: TRBD1
clone_size: -
v_call: TRBV5-5
cdr3_length: 15
j_call: TRBJ1-2
cdr3_nt: TGTGCCAGCAGCTGGGCCGGGACAGGGTCCTATGGCTACACCTTC
cdr3_aa: CASSWAGTGSYGYTF

d_call: TRBD1
clone_size: few
v_call: TRBV4-2
cdr3_length: 14
j_call: TRBJ1-2
cdr3_nt: TGTGCCAGCAGCCGAGCCGACAGGGTTGATGGCTACACCTTC
cdr3_aa: CASSRADRVDGYTF

d_call: TRBD1
clone_size: -
v_call: TRBV11-3
cdr3_length: 13
j_call: TRBJ2-7
cdr3_nt: TGTGCCAGCAGCCGGGGACAGGACTACGAGCAGTACTTC
cdr3_aa: CASSRGQDYEQYF

d_call: -
clone_size: few
v_call: TRBV2
cdr3_length: 13
j_call: TRBJ1-2
cdr3_nt: TGTGCCAGCGGCGGACTCGGCGGGTATGGCTACACCTTC
cdr3_aa: CASGGLGGYGYTF

d_call: TRBD1
clone_size: -
v_call: TRBV9
cdr3_length: 15
j_call: TRBJ1-2
cdr3_nt: TGTGCCAGCAGCACCGCCGGGACAGCTAACTATGGCTACACCTTC
cdr3_aa: CASSTAGTANYGYTF

d_call: -
clone_size: -
v_call: TRBV29-1
cdr3_length: 14
j_call: TRBJ1-2
cdr3_nt: TGCAGCGCCGCCGGGACACGTACTAACTATGGCTACACCTTC
cdr3_aa: CSAAGTRTNYGYTF

d_call: TRBD1
clone_size: few
v_call: TRBV10-1
cdr3_length: 14
j_call: TRBJ2-2
cdr3_nt: TGCGCCAGCAGGTACCGGGACAGCACCGGGGAGCTGTTTTTT
cdr3_aa: CASRYRDSTGELFF

d_call: -
clone_size: -
v_call: TRBV7-9
cdr3_length: 16
j_call: TRBJ2-3
cdr3_nt: TGTGCCAGCAGCCCCTCGCGTAGTAGGGGGACAGATACGCAGTATTTT
cdr3_aa: CASSPSRSRGTDTQYF

d_call: TRBD1
clone_size: -
v_call: TRBV25-1
cdr3_length: 15
j_call: TRBJ1-2
cdr3_nt: TGTGCCAGCAGTGAATGGGGGACAGGGGGATTTGGCTACACCTTC
cdr3_aa: CASSEWGTGGFGYTF

d_call: -
clone_size: -
v_call: TRBV10-3
cdr3_length: 13
j_call: TRBJ2-3
cdr3_nt: TGTGCCATCAGTGAGGCTAACACAGATACGCAGTATTTT
cdr3_aa: CAISEANTDTQYF

d_call: -
clone_size: -
v_call: TRBV21-1
cdr3_length: 18
j_call: TRBJ1-5
cdr3_nt: TGTGCCAGCAGCCACTCGGTGAGAGGGGGACAGGGTCATCAGCCCCAGCATTTT
cdr3_aa: CASSHSVRGGQGHQPQHF

d_call: -
clone_size: -
v_call: TRBV10-3
cdr3_length: 12
j_call: TRBJ2-1
cdr3_nt: TGTGCCATCAGGGGCCGAGACAATGAGCAGTTCTTC
cdr3_aa: CAIRGRDNEQFF

d_call: -
clone_size: -
v_call: TRBV2
cdr3_length: 15
j_call: TRBJ2-2
cdr3_nt: TGTGCCAGCAGTGATCCAGCCAGCGGCACCGGGGAGCTGTTTTTT
cdr3_aa: CASSDPASGTGELFF

d_call: -
clone_size: -
v_call: TRBV19
cdr3_length: 15
j_call: TRBJ1-4
cdr3_nt: TGTGCCAGTAGCAAACAGGTTGCAACTAATGAAAAACTGTTTTTT
cdr3_aa: CASSKQVATNEKLFF

d_call: -
clone_size: few
v_call: TRBV9
cdr3_length: 14
j_call: TRBJ1-5
cdr3_nt: TGTGCCAGCAGCGGGAGGGATTCATGGCAGCCCCAGCATTTT
cdr3_aa: CASSGRDSWQPQHF

d_call: -
clone_size: -
v_call: TRBV7-9
cdr3_length: 15
j_call: TRBJ2-3
cdr3_nt: TGTGCCAGCACGAACCCCGGACAGACCACAGATACGCAGTATTTT
cdr3_aa: CASTNPGQTTDTQYF

d_call: TRBD1
clone_size: -
v_call: TRBV2
cdr3_length: 18
j_call: TRBJ1-2
cdr3_nt: TGTGCCAGCAGTTTGATTTCCGGGACAGGAGGAGTCAACTATGGCTACACCTTC
cdr3_aa: CASSLISGTGGVNYGYTF

d_call: -
clone_size: -
v_call: TRBV7-2
cdr3_length: 14
j_call: TRBJ1-1
cdr3_nt: TGTGCCAGCAGCTCGGGGGGTAGGGGTGGTGAAGCTTTCTTT
cdr3_aa: CASSSGGRGGEAFF

d_call: -
clone_size: -
v_call: TRBV12-5
cdr3_length: 17
j_call: TRBJ1-4
cdr3_nt: TGTGCTAGTGGTTTGGTACCTAAAGAGGGTTTAGTTGAAAAACTGTTTTTT
cdr3_aa: CASGLVPKEGLVEKLFF

d_call: -
clone_size: -
v_call: TRBV18
cdr3_length: 17
j_call: TRBJ1-4
cdr3_nt: TGTGCCAGCTCACCCGATGCGGGGAACAAAATTAATGAAAAACTGTTTTTT
cdr3_aa: CASSPDAGNKINEKLFF

d_call: -
clone_size: few
v_call: TRBV18
cdr3_length: 13
j_call: TRBJ1-1
cdr3_nt: TGTGCCAGCTCACCAGGGCTTGGCACTGAAGCTTTCTTT
cdr3_aa: CASSPGLGTEAFF

d_call: TRBD1
clone_size: -
v_call: TRBV18
cdr3_length: 14
j_call: TRBJ2-1
cdr3_nt: TGTGCCAGCTCACCGGACAGGATCTACAATGAGCAGTTCTTC
cdr3_aa: CASSPDRIYNEQFF

d_call: TRBD1
clone_size: -
v_call: TRBV6-5
cdr3_length: 13
j_call: TRBJ1-2
cdr3_nt: TGTGCCAGCAGCCTGACAGGGGGCTATGGCTACACCTTC
cdr3_aa: CASSLTGGYGYTF

d_call: -
clone_size: -
v_call: TRBV13
cdr3_length: 15
j_call: TRBJ1-5
cdr3_nt: TGTGCCAGCAGCTCCGTCCTGGAGCGCAATCAGCCCCAGCATTTT
cdr3_aa: CASSSVLERNQPQHF

d_call: -
clone_size: -
v_call: TRBV25-1
cdr3_length: 14
j_call: TRBJ1-5
cdr3_nt: TGTGCCAGCAGTGGGGCGGGCTCTAATCAGCCCCAGCATTTT
cdr3_aa: CASSGAGSNQPQHF

d_call: -
clone_size: -
v_call: TRBV2
cdr3_length: 13
j_call: TRBJ2-3
cdr3_nt: TGTGCCAGCACGGGGGGCCGGGGAGATACGCAGTATTTT
cdr3_aa: CASTGGRGDTQYF

d_call: TRBD1
clone_size: few
v_call: TRBV19
cdr3_length: 16
j_call: TRBJ2-2
cdr3_nt: TGTGCCAGTAATGCCCGGGACAGGGGGTACCACGGGGAGCTGTTTTTT
cdr3_aa: CASNARDRGYHGELFF

d_call: TRBD2
clone_size: -
v_call: TRBV6-6
cdr3_length: 15
j_call: TRBJ2-7
cdr3_nt: TGTGCCAGCAGTGAGGATGGTAGCGGGGGCCTGCAGCAGTACTTC
cdr3_aa: CASSEDGSGGLQQYF

d_call: -
clone_size: -
v_call: TRBV20-1
cdr3_length: 11
j_call: TRBJ1-2
cdr3_nt: TGCAGTGCTCTAAGAGGCTATGGCTACACCTTC
cdr3_aa: CSALRGYGYTF

d_call: -
clone_size: -
v_call: TRBV4-1
cdr3_length: 15
j_call: TRBJ2-4
cdr3_nt: TGCGCCAGCAGCCAGTTGAGAGGTGCCAAAAACATTCAGTACTTC
cdr3_aa: CASSQLRGAKNIQYF

d_call: -
clone_size: -
v_call: TRBV10-1
cdr3_length: 13
j_call: TRBJ1-2
cdr3_nt: TGCGCCAGCAGTGAGATGGTCGGCTATGGCTACACCTTC
cdr3_aa: CASSEMVGYGYTF

d_call: -
clone_size: -
v_call: TRBV9
cdr3_length: 14
j_call: TRBJ1-3
cdr3_nt: TGTGCCAGCAGTCGAACAGGATCGGGAAACACCATATATTTT
cdr3_aa: CASSRTGSGNTIYF

d_call: TRBD1
clone_size: -
v_call: TRBV5-1
cdr3_length: 17
j_call: TRBJ2-5
cdr3_nt: TGCGCCAGCAGCTTCCATCCGGGACAGGGGGGTCGGGAGACCCAGTACTTC
cdr3_aa: CASSFHPGQGGRETQYF

d_call: -
clone_size: -
v_call: TRBV28
cdr3_length: 15
j_call: TRBJ2-7
cdr3_nt: TGTGCCAGCAGTTTATTTGGGGGCCTTACCTACGAGCAGTACTTC
cdr3_aa: CASSLFGGLTYEQYF

d_call: TRBD1
clone_size: -
v_call: TRBV11-2
cdr3_length: 19
j_call: TRBJ2-4
cdr3_nt: TGTGCCAGCAGCTCACGGGGACAGGGGTCACCCCCAGCCAAAAACATTCAGTACTTC
cdr3_aa: CASSSRGQGSPPAKNIQYF

d_call: -
clone_size: -
v_call: TRBV9
cdr3_length: 14
j_call: TRBJ2-1
cdr3_nt: TGTGCCAGCAGCGTAGGGGGGGTTTACAATGAGCAGTTCTTC
cdr3_aa: CASSVGGVYNEQFF

d_call: TRBD1
clone_size: -
v_call: TRBV3-1/TRBV3-2
cdr3_length: 16
j_call: TRBJ2-1
cdr3_nt: TGTGCCAGCAGCCGCGACCCAGGGGGAGTCTACAATGAGCAGTTCTTC
cdr3_aa: CASSRDPGGVYNEQFF

d_call: -
clone_size: -
v_call: TRBV18
cdr3_length: 14
j_call: TRBJ1-2
cdr3_nt: TGTGCCAGCTCACTGAGACAGTCCAGCTATGGCTACACCTTC
cdr3_aa: CASSLRQSSYGYTF

d_call: -
clone_size: -
v_call: TRBV11-2
cdr3_length: 15
j_call: TRBJ2-7
cdr3_nt: TGTGCCAGCAGCGCGTATACTTACGAGGGTTATAAGCAGTACTTC
cdr3_aa: CASSAYTYEGYKQYF

d_call: TRBD1
clone_size: -
v_call: TRBV2
cdr3_length: 15
j_call: TRBJ2-7
cdr3_nt: TGTGCCAGCAGTCTTCCCGGGACAGGGCTGTACGAGCAGTACTTC
cdr3_aa: CASSLPGTGLYEQYF

d_call: -
clone_size: -
v_call: TRBV19
cdr3_length: 15
j_call: TRBJ1-5
cdr3_nt: TGTGCCAGTAGTTGGACCACGCGAGCGGATCAGCCCCAGCATTTT
cdr3_aa: CASSWTTRADQPQHF

d_call: -
clone_size: -
v_call: TRBV7-6
cdr3_length: 16
j_call: TRBJ1-2
cdr3_nt: TGTGCCAGCAGTTCGGGACCGGGAGAGGGTCACTATGGCTACACCTTC
cdr3_aa: CASSSGPGEGHYGYTF

d_call: -
clone_size: -
v_call: TRBV29-1
cdr3_length: 15
j_call: TRBJ1-4
cdr3_nt: TGCAGCGTTCTGCGAGGTCTTGGGACTAATGAAAAACTGTTTTTT
cdr3_aa: CSVLRGLGTNEKLFF

d_call: -
clone_size: -
v_call: TRBV7-2
cdr3_length: 13
j_call: TRBJ2-2
cdr3_nt: TGTGCCAGCAGCTTAGCGCGGGGCGGGGAGCTGTTTTTT
cdr3_aa: CASSLARGGELFF

d_call: -
clone_size: once
v_call: TRBV28
cdr3_length: 15
j_call: TRBJ1-2
cdr3_nt: TGTGCCAGCAGTTCAGGGGTGTTCGGTGTCTATGGCTACACCTTC
cdr3_aa: CASSSGVFGVYGYTF

d_call: -
clone_size: -
v_call: TRBV5-5
cdr3_length: 16
j_call: TRBJ1-1
cdr3_nt: TGTGCCAGCAGCTTGTTTTCGGGATTCAGCTACACTGAAGCTTTCTTT
cdr3_aa: CASSLFSGFSYTEAFF